Following are 20 T cell receptor beta chains from one sample sequenced in a study of response to subunit inactivated influenza vaccine. TCRdb itself ran the RT-PCR reads through MiXCR, one entry per CDR3 protein. Of under 850,000 distinct CDR3 sequences listed, about 18% are singletons. The sample was PBMCs from blood, taken 4 to 6 days after vaccination. These receptor sequences come from a man over 45 who received an inactivated influenza vaccine.

The V call is TRBV6-1, the J call TRBJ2-3; the D is unclear. CDR1 and CDR2 (germline): MNHNS, SASEGT. The CDR3 has 13 amino acids. V lost 1 base and J lost 3, with 5 bases in between. This CDR3 reads CASSEVRTDTQYF. As DNA, the CDR3 is TGTGCCAGCAGTGAAGTGAGGACAGATACGCAGTATTTT.

There are a few counts of this clonotype. CDR3 sequence: CASSVGAGKGTGGGETQYF. CDR3 DNA: TGTGCCAGCAGCGTAGGTGCGGGAAAGGGGACAGGGGGAGGTGAGACCCAGTACTTC. The chain joins TRBV9 to TRBJ2-5; TRBD1 matches 11 bases. V dropped 0 bases and J dropped 5; count of bases not matched to a gene: 15. Germline CDR1 reads SGDLS; CDR2 reads YYNGEE. The CDR3 is 19 residues long.

The chain links TRBV3-1 to TRBJ2-5; 8 bases align to TRBD1. The germline V gene encodes CDR1 LGHDT and CDR2 YNNKEL (reference sequence). The ends lost 4 bases at V and 4 bases at J; junction bases unmatched: 8. This CDR3 spans 15 amino acids. The CDR3 loop reads CASSLEDRVGETQYF. In DNA, the CDR3 is TGTGCCAGCAGCCTAGAGGACAGGGTCGGAGAGACCCAGTACTTC.

The V gene is TRBV20-1, the J gene TRBJ1-4; 7 bases align to TRBD1. The CDR3 length is 14 residues. V gave up 6 bases and J gave up 1 base; unmatched junction bases: 5. Germline V gives CDR1 DFQATT, CDR2 SNEGSKA (reference sequence). The CDR3 coding sequence is TGCAGTGCCACGGGACAGTTAACTAATGAAAAACTGTTTTTT. Protein: CSATGQLTNEKLFF.

The genes are TRBV11-2 and TRBJ2-1, with D possibly TRBD2 on 6 matching bases. The germline V gene has CDR1 SGHAT and CDR2 FQNNGV. CDR3 length equals 14 residues. The V and J ends lost 4 bases and 9 bases respectively, with 16 bases between them. The CDR3 DNA is TGTGCCAGCAGCTCCGTCCGGGAGACGTCTGAGCAGTTCTTC. Protein sequence: CASSSVRETSEQFF.

The chain employs TRBV7-6 and TRBJ2-2; TRBD1 might be the D (6 bases). CDR3 size: 17 residues. In germline, CDR1 is SGHVS, CDR2 FNYEAQ. The V and J ends lost 2 bases and 1 base respectively, with 14 bases between them. The chain's CDR3 is CASSLRLDRKNTGELFF. In DNA form, the CDR3 reads TGTGCCAGCAGCTTACGCCTCGACAGGAAGAACACCGGGGAGCTGTTTTTT.

This clonotype has just a few counts. This chain links TRBV12-3 or TRBV12-4 with TRBJ1-4; no reliable D call. The CDR3 runs to 14 residues. The germline V and J ends were trimmed by 5 bases and 8 bases, with 15 bases remaining between them. The CDR3 reads CASSPAAGGEKLFF. The CDR3 DNA reads as TGTGCCAGCAGTCCCGCGGCAGGCGGAGAAAAACTGTTTTTT.

The chain recombines TRBV20-1 with TRBJ2-7; 10 bases map to TRBD2. This CDR3 has 13 amino acids. CDR1 DFQATT and CDR2 SNEGSKA come from the germline V gene (reference sequence). Trimming took 5 bases from V and 5 from J; bases not matched to a gene: 6. The CDR3 sequence is CSADLAGVNEQYF. CDR3 sequence (DNA): TGCAGTGCTGACCTAGCGGGAGTAAACGAGCAGTACTTC.

V usage is TRBV4-2 and J usage is TRBJ1-6; D ambiguous. The CDR3 is 17 residues long. V lost 0 bases and J lost 9, with 18 bases in between. The germline gives CDR1 LGHNA, CDR2 YNFKEQ. The CDR3 nucleotides read TGTGCCAGCAGCCAAGATCTGAGGGCGCGTCGCGGTTCACCCCTCCACTTT. Its translation is CASSQDLRARRGSPLHF.

The chain employs TRBV4-1 and TRBJ2-1; the match to TRBD2 covers 7 bases. Germline V CDR1 and CDR2: MGHRA, YSYEKL. This CDR3 comprises 16 residues. V shed 4 bases, J shed 2 bases, and the junction held 8 bases outside the gene matches. The CDR3 DNA follows: TGCGCCAGCAGCCCGGAGGGGAGGGGCGCCTACAATGAGCAGTTCTTC. Translation gives CASSPEGRGAYNEQFF.

This clonotype was seen more than once but under ten times. The CDR3 protein is CASSQDTGPWGEQFF. CDR3 coding DNA: TGTGCCAGCAGCCAAGATACGGGGCCTTGGGGGGAGCAGTTCTTC. The rearrangement joins TRBV4-2 to TRBJ2-1, with D perhaps matching TRBD1 or TRBD2 (5 bases each). The germline gives CDR1 LGHNA, CDR2 YNFKEQ. The CDR3 contains 15 residues. Trimming removed 0 bases from V and 10 bases from J, with 16 bases in between.

The table lists this clonotype with a few counts. The genes are TRBV10-3 and TRBJ2-7; D may be TRBD1 (5 bases). Germline V gives CDR1 ENHRY, CDR2 SYGVKD. Trimming shortened V by 3 bases and J by 3 bases, and 15 bases separated the two germline ends. The CDR3 sequence is 15 residues long. CDR3 protein: CAISEGATIFYEQYF. The CDR3 nucleotides read TGTGCCATCAGTGAAGGGGCCACGATATTCTACGAGCAGTACTTC.

In its sample, this clonotype was seen a few times. This chain connects TRBV28 to TRBJ2-1; weak D call: TRBD1 (6 bases). The CDR3 is 14 amino acids. Germline V gene data show CDR1 as MDHEN and CDR2 as SYDVKM. V gave up 1 base and J gave up 10 bases, with 14 bases separating them. CDR3 DNA sequence: TGTGCCAGCAGTTTATCCGGAGGACAGTTAGAGCAGTTCTTC. Its translation: CASSLSGGQLEQFF.

The sample holds a few counts of this clonotype. This chain uses TRBV20-1 with TRBJ1-2; D is ambiguous. The germline V gene encodes CDR1 DFQATT and CDR2 SNEGSKA (reference sequence). V lost 2 bases, J lost 3 bases, and 10 bases lay in between. CDR3 size: 13 residues. The CDR3: CSARPGGHYGYTF. CDR3 in DNA: TGCAGTGCTAGACCGGGCGGCCACTATGGCTACACCTTC.

Many counts were recorded for this clonotype. The genes are TRBV7-9 and TRBJ2-1, with TRBD1 matching over 7 bases. The CDR3 length is 17 residues. The ends lost 1 base at V and 6 bases at J; junction bases unmatched: 12. Germline-derived CDR1 and CDR2 are SEHNR and FQNEAQ (reference sequence). The CDR3 loop reads CASSLGEVRQGRNEQFF. The CDR3 nucleotides read TGTGCCAGCAGCTTAGGCGAGGTGAGACAGGGTCGCAATGAGCAGTTCTTC.

This clonotype was seen a handful of times. This chain uses TRBV10-3 with TRBJ2-7; 9 bases align to TRBD1. Germline CDR1 is ENHRY and CDR2 is SYGVKD. After removal of 2 bases from V and 7 bases from J, the junction contained 9 bases not matched to a gene. The CDR3 runs to 15 residues. The DNA for the CDR3 is TGTGCCATCAGTGAGGGGGGACAGGGCGGCGTAGAGCAGTACTTC. Translated, it gives CAISEGGQGGVEQYF.

This chain connects TRBV7-6 to TRBJ2-2; 10 bases agree with TRBD2. Germline V lookup: CDR1 SGHVS, CDR2 FNYEAQ. This CDR3 is built from 21 residues. Trimming removed 9 bases from V and 4 bases from J; junction bases left unmatched: 26. CDR3 sequence reads: CARPGQTMTGTSVLITGELFF. CDR3 nucleotide sequence: TGTGCCAGACCGGGACAGACTATGACCGGGACTAGCGTTCTAATCACCGGGGAGCTGTTTTTT. The variable domain in full, with the rest retrieved from reference TRBV7-6 and TRBJ2-2, is GAGVSQSPRYKVTKRGQDVALRCDPISGHVSLYWYRQALGQGPEFLTYFNYEAQQDKSGLPNDRFSAERPEGSISTLTIQRTEQRDSAMYRCARPGQTMTGTSVLITGELFFGEGSRLTVL.

The chain combines TRBV6-2 or TRBV6-3 with TRBJ2-3, with TRBD1 as a possible D gene (6 bases). Germline loops: CDR1 MNHEY, CDR2 SVGEGT. The length of the CDR3 is 15 residues. V was trimmed by 5 bases and J by 2 bases, leaving 14 bases between them. The CDR3 region is CASSTFGQTTDTQYF. CDR3 coding DNA: TGTGCCAGCAGTACCTTCGGACAGACCACAGATACGCAGTATTTT.

The chain uses TRBV12-3 or TRBV12-4 and TRBJ1-5; D ambiguous. The CDR3 loop spans 16 amino acids. Between the trimmed V and J ends, which lost 1 base and 0 bases, there was a span of 10 bases. The CDR3: CASSLGVGNSNQPQHF. The CDR3 DNA sequence: TGTGCCAGCAGTTTAGGGGTGGGGAATAGCAATCAGCCCCAGCATTTT.

The chain carries TRBV9 and TRBJ2-1, with TRBD1 matching over 9 bases. V shed 4 bases and J 6 bases; nucleotides not matched to a gene: 14. The V gene's germline CDR1 is SGDLS and CDR2 YYNGEE. The CDR3 loop spans 17 amino acids. The DNA of the CDR3 is TGTGCCAGCAGCCCCACCGGGGGGACAGGGCGAGGCAATGAGCAGTTCTTC. Translation: CASSPTGGTGRGNEQFF.